The present T cell receptor (beta chain) was sequenced within a study of blood T cell repertoires in COVID-19. Profiled with immunoSEQ multiplex PCR; TCRdb holds only in-frame clones, not every one. The repertoire holds 200,000 or so clones, 87% seen once, with roughly 10% in the top ten. Looked up from germline, CDR1 is SGHRS and CDR2 is YFSETQ. V dropped 4 bases and J dropped 7; count of bases not matched to a gene: 8. The CDR3 consists of 14 residues. Sequenced: PBMCs or T cells enriched from blood (not recorded which). The J gene is TRBJ2-7, the V gene TRBV5-1; 10 bases line up with TRBD1. The receptor's source is a man under 40 who had recovered from COVID-19. In DNA, the CDR3 is TGCGCCAGCAGCCCGGGACAGGGGTCTGATGAGCAGTACTTC. Its translation: CASSPGQGSDEQYF.